The TCR beta chain under discussion was sequenced for a study of identical twins. Overall study results and limits: Where beta out-of-frame sequences were concerned, excess twin sharing was weaker. Zero-insertion findings could be partly confounded by invariant cells (MAIT and iNKT cells).

About this clonotype itself: Its matching antigen is unknown.

Only healthy Caucasians were enrolled as donors. Germline assignment: CDR1 LGHNA and CDR2 YSLEER. Trimming cost V 4 bases and J 0 bases, with 19 bases left between them. The CDR3 length is 18 residues. TCRdb fed the 5' RACE reads into MiXCR, producing one record per CDR3 protein. The table lists 690,000 or so distinct CDR3 sequences, around 5.7% of them singletons. This chain joins TRBV4-3 and TRBJ2-1, with unresolved D. The specimen was naive T cells sorted from blood. This sequence was found in a man younger than 35 in good health. The CDR3: CASSPGPLGHISYNEQFF. CDR3 bases: TGCGCCAGCAGCCCCGGACCTCTTGGCCACATCTCCTACAATGAGCAGTTCTTC.